This entry describes one T cell receptor beta chain. This clonotype came up a few times. The target of this receptor is not known. One base away there is no much larger clone; base qualities are not given. Sequencer: Illumina NovaSeq 6000. cDNA libraries for TCRalpha and TCRbeta were prepared by 5'RACE using constant-segment primers, with sample barcodes and unique molecular identifiers added. RNA was extracted from every sample with Trizol reagent. Library amplification was performed in two PCR steps, and a second sample barcode and Illumina TruSeq adapters were introduced in the second step. Libraries were sequenced on an Illumina NovaSeq with 2 x 150 bp paired-end reads. In the original analysis: Demultiplexing of reads and collapsing into UMI-guided consensus sequences were performed with migec v1.2.7. Using mixcr v2.1.11, UMI consensuses were aligned to TRA and TRB V and J templates and then assembled into clonotypes. Expanded or contracted clonotypes were those called significant by both edgeR and NoisET, with noise models trained on biological replicates. For edgeR calls, the thresholds were a false discovery rate-adjusted p below 0.01 and a log2 fold-change of 1. As an exploratory analysis of dynamics, PCA with hierarchical clustering was applied to max-normalized trajectories of the 1000 most abundant clonotypes. Separately sequenced CD4+ and CD8+ repertoires were used to assign the CD4 or CD8 phenotype of responding clones. TCRdb applied fastp at Q25 and MiXCR to the public reads, then kept only in-frame beta chains. Rows are unified per CDR3 protein, each entry keeping the most common DNA and genes. Clone size and V and J calls follow TCRdb, not the original study. In all, the sample holds 270,000 or so distinct CDR3 sequences, and roughly 18% of those were seen once. In total, the top ten clones hold under 30% of the sample.

The sample is drawn from a study of T-cell memory formation after mild COVID-19 (dated by TCRdb to the early 2020s). Notes on the research overall: TCR sequence clusters from the two donors were largely donor specific. Two young, previously healthy adult volunteers made up the cohort, one male and one female. In a couple of donors, T-cell clones that expanded and contracted after mild COVID-19 were tracked by sequencing TCRalpha and TCRbeta repertoires over time. On the study overall, not on this receptor specifically: Some responding clones were detected in pre-infection memory, suggesting pre-existing cross-reactive memory T cells joined the SARS-CoV-2 response. Whether the second-wave clones peaking on day 37 were SARS-CoV-2 specific was not confirmed. Clones contracting from day 15 to 85 had balanced CD4/CD8 phenotypes, while a second wave expanding from day 15 to 37 was biased towards CD4+. Contracting CD4+ clones turned up mainly in the CM and EM memory subsets, whereas EMRA was where CD8+ clones were enriched. The study covered only a couple of mild cases, and larger cohorts including severe cases with pre-infection samples were considered necessary.

PBMCs were isolated by Ficoll-Paque density gradient centrifugation. This clonotype originated in a man aged 18 to 30 who had mild COVID-19 (a few samples of this study predate the infection). The sample titles of this study are shuffled in the database, so cell type and time point are left out; the donor was told from shared clones. Sequencing was performed on PBMCs or a T cell subset sorted from them (not recorded which).

In nucleotides, the sequence is TGTGCCAGCAGCCCACCCGGGGGGGTCACAGATACGCAGTATTTT. This sequence encodes CASSPPGGVTDTQYF. The V and J genes are TRBV13 and TRBJ2-3; 8 central nucleotides agree with TRBD2. Taken from the germline V gene (reference sequence), the CDR1 and CDR2 loops are PRHDT and FYEKMQ. Here V drops 5 bases and J drops 2 bases, and the junction holds 6 bases not matched to any gene. From its cysteine to its phenylalanine, the CDR3 spans 15 amino acids. Only CDR3 DNA is held: 45 bases, read in frame from base 1. Reference TRBV13 and TRBJ2-3 proteins supply the regions before and after the CDR3; the full variable domain is: AAGVIQSPRHLIKEKRETATLKCYPIPRHDTVYWYQQGPGQDPQFLISFYEKMQSDKGSIPDRFSAQQFSDYHSELNMSSLELGDSALYFCASSPPGGVTDTQYFGPGTRLTVL.